This T cell receptor (beta chain) was sequenced during a study of blood T cells in healthy people across ages. Overall study: Per every two T cells, about one barcoded beta molecule was captured by template switching.

Germline trimming cut 3 bases from V and 8 bases from J; bases unmatched to any gene: 7. The germline V gene encodes CDR1 SNHLY and CDR2 FYNNEI. This CDR3 has 14 residues. Primers used in a second PCR of roughly 7 to 12 cycles were a sample-barcoded 5' primer and a J-beta primer mix. Paired-end reads containing CDR3 totaled no fewer than 2.5 million for each sample. TCRdb re-called the 5' RACE reads through MiXCR, storing one row per CDR3 protein. The table records about 640,000 distinct CDR3 sequences, approximately 50% of them present only once. Sequencing was performed on blood. V usage is TRBV2 and J usage is TRBJ1-2; TRBD1 matches 9 bases. The receptor was derived from a man in his sixties in good health. The CDR3 DNA reads TGTGCCAGCAGTGAGGACAGGGGAATAAGGGGCTACACCTTC. Translation gives CASSEDRGIRGYTF.